Following are 25 T cell receptor beta chains from one sample sequenced in a study of shared clonotypes between healthy human individuals. Some clones are missing from TCRdb's copy, which holds only in-frame ones; the method was immunoSEQ multiplex PCR. The data hold around 2,000,000 clones, with about 92% observed a single time. CD45RO-negative CD8 cells positively selected for CCR7 made up the naive population, which excluded terminally differentiated effector memory CD45RA+ cells. Source material: naive CD8+ T cells from PBMCs. These receptors originate from a man younger than 35 in good health. Some clones in this sample may be carry-over from other donors' samples.

V usage is TRBV5-1 and J usage is TRBJ2-3; 14 bases agree with TRBD2. CDR1 is SGHRS and CDR2 is YFSETQ in the germline V gene. V was clipped by 1 base and J by 0 bases; unmatched bases: 13. This CDR3 has 21 amino acids. As DNA, the CDR3 is TGCGCCAGCAGCTTGTACGAGATACCGGGACTAGCGGGAGTGAGCACAGATACGCAGTATTTT. Its protein is CASSLYEIPGLAGVSTDTQYF.

V usage is TRBV7-8 and J usage is TRBJ1-5, with 8 bases matching TRBD1. After removal of 1 base from V and 0 bases from J, the junction contained 11 bases not matched to a gene. The CDR3 is made up of 19 amino acids. The V gene's germline CDR1 is SGHVS and CDR2 FQNEAQ. CDR3 in DNA: TGTGCCAGCAGCTTAGGGCAGGGGACAGGAGAAAATAGCAATCAGCCCCAGCATTTT. Translating it yields CASSLGQGTGENSNQPQHF. The full variable domain, completed using reference TRBV7-8 and TRBJ1-5, is GAGVSQSPRYKVAKRGQDVALRCDPISGHVSLFWYQQALGQGPEFLTYFQNEAQLDKSGLPSDRFFAERPEGSVSTLKIQRTQQEDSAVYLCASSLGQGTGENSNQPQHFGDGTRLSIL.

The chain is built from TRBV19 and TRBJ1-2; the D is unclear. The CDR3 contains 13 residues. CDR1 and CDR2 from the germline V gene are LNHDA and SQIVND (reference sequence). V dropped 5 bases and J dropped 3 bases, with 10 bases sitting between them. DNA for the CDR3: TGTGCCAGTAGTGGAGGGATTTACTATGGCTACACCTTC. Translating gives CASSGGIYYGYTF.

The gene calls are TRBV15 and TRBJ2-3; 11 positions match TRBD2. Germline V gives CDR1 LNHNV, CDR2 YYDKDF (reference sequence). V was pared by 4 bases and J by 3 bases, with 9 bases of the junction left unmatched. CDR3 size: 17 residues. The CDR3 region has the DNA TGTGCCACCAGCATGCCCTGGAGGACTAGCGGGACAGATACGCAGTATTTT. Translated, it gives CATSMPWRTSGTDTQYF.

The CDR3 protein is CSVDVGQGSYNYGYTF. The DNA of the CDR3 is TGCAGCGTTGATGTGGGACAGGGGAGTTATAACTATGGCTACACCTTC. The chain joins TRBV29-1 to TRBJ1-2, with TRBD1 identical over 10 bases. With 3 bases clipped from V and 1 base from J, the junction kept 8 bases outside the gene matches. In germline, CDR1 is SQVTM, CDR2 ANQGSEA. The CDR3 length is 16 residues.

The chain employs TRBV25-1 and TRBJ2-7; 8 nucleotides match TRBD2. This CDR3 region has 16 residues. V lost 3 bases to trimming and J lost 3 bases; unmatched junction nucleotides: 10. Germline CDR1 and CDR2: MGHDK and SYGVNS. The CDR3 spells CASSDLISGSHYEQYF. The CDR3 coding sequence is TGTGCCAGCAGTGACTTGATCAGCGGGAGCCACTACGAGCAGTACTTC.

J is TRBJ1-5 and V is TRBV9; D remains unclear. Trimming shortened V by 4 bases and J by 1 base, and 9 bases separated the two germline ends. The germline V gene encodes CDR1 SGDLS and CDR2 YYNGEE. The CDR3 runs 14 residues. The CDR3 spells CASSHSGSNQPQHF. As DNA, the CDR3 is TGTGCCAGCAGCCATAGTGGGAGCAATCAGCCCCAGCATTTT.

V and J are TRBV10-3 and TRBJ1-2; 9 nucleotides line up with TRBD1. The CDR3 has 17 amino acids. CDR1 and CDR2 (germline): ENHRY, SYGVKD. With V trimmed by 6 bases and J by 4 bases, 15 bases remained unmatched. CDR3 amino acids: CAISDRDRDYGVYGYTF. The CDR3 DNA sequence: TGTGCCATCAGCGACAGGGACAGGGATTATGGAGTCTATGGCTACACCTTC.

The genes are TRBV28 and TRBJ2-1, with TRBD2 matching over 8 bases. The CDR3 totals 16 residues. After removal of 4 bases from V and 8 bases from J, the junction contained 13 bases not matched to a gene. The germline CDR1 and CDR2 sequences are MDHEN and SYDVKM. The CDR3 loop is CASSSAPAGVSDEQFF. The CDR3, as DNA: TGTGCCAGCAGTTCCGCCCCAGCGGGAGTGTCTGATGAGCAGTTCTTC. The full variable domain, with the rest looked up from reference TRBV28 and TRBJ2-1, is DVKVTQSSRYLVKRTGEKVFLECVQDMDHENMFWYRQDPGLGLRLIYFSYDVKMKEKGDIPEGYSVSREKKERFSLILESASTNQTSMYLCASSSAPAGVSDEQFFGPGTRLTVL.

The gene calls are TRBV5-1 and TRBJ2-1; D is perhaps TRBD2 (6 bases). The CDR3 sequence is 14 residues long. The V gene lost 5 bases and the J gene lost 4 bases, with 13 bases spanning the gap. Germline CDR1 is SGHRS and CDR2 is YFSETQ. The CDR3 DNA sequence: TGCGCCAGCAGGTTTAGCGGCCAATACAATGAGCAGTTCTTC. Its translation: CASRFSGQYNEQFF. The full variable domain, its missing parts supplied by reference TRBV5-1 and TRBJ2-1, is KAGVTQTPRYLIKTRGQQVTLSCSPISGHRSVSWYQQTPGQGLQFLFEYFSETQRNKGNFPGRFSGRQFSNSRSEMNVSTLELGDSALYLCASRFSGQYNEQFFGPGTRLTVL.

The J gene is TRBJ1-2, the V gene TRBV28; D call uncertain. Trimming removed 2 bases at V and 4 bases at J, with 17 bases between. Looked up from germline, CDR1 is MDHEN and CDR2 is SYDVKM. There are 16 residues in the CDR3. CDR3 loop: CASSLQLWAPGYGYTF. As DNA, the CDR3 is TGTGCCAGCAGTTTACAACTTTGGGCCCCGGGCTATGGCTACACCTTC.

J is TRBJ2-5 and V is TRBV20-1; no clear D. V lost 3 bases, J lost 5 bases, and 4 bases lay in between. The CDR3 spans 10 residues. Germline CDR1 is DFQATT and CDR2 is SNEGSKA (reference sequence). CDR3 region: CSASGETQYF. The CDR3 DNA follows: TGCAGTGCTAGTGGGGAGACCCAGTACTTC.

V gene TRBV6-1 combines with J gene TRBJ1-5; 11 bases agree with TRBD1. With 3 bases clipped from V and 5 bases from J, the junction kept 0 bases outside the gene matches. Looked up from germline, CDR1 is MNHNS and CDR2 is SASEGT. The CDR3 is 14 residues long. CDR3 nucleotides: TGTGCCAGCAGTGAGGGACAGGGGGATCAGCCCCAGCATTTT. Translated, it gives CASSEGQGDQPQHF.

The chain uses TRBV11-3 and TRBJ2-7; the D gene could be TRBD1 or TRBD2 (6 bases each). V gave up 1 base and J gave up 2 bases, with 12 bases separating them. The CDR3 extends over 15 amino acids. CDR1 is SGHNT and CDR2 is YENEEA in the germline V gene. Here the CDR3 DNA reads TGTGCCAGCAGCTTAGGGGGGGCAGCTGCCTACGAGCAGTACTTC. Amino acids: CASSLGGAAAYEQYF.

The chain uses TRBV19 and TRBJ2-7; D gene uncertain. Trimming pared 0 bases from V and 3 bases from J, leaving 9 bases between. The CDR3 covers 14 residues. Germline V gene data show CDR1 as LNHDA and CDR2 as SQIVND (reference sequence). CDR3 nucleotides: TGTGCCAGTAGTATAGAGTACGGAAACTACGAGCAGTACTTC. Translated, it gives CASSIEYGNYEQYF.

The V call is TRBV11-1, the J call TRBJ1-1; TRBD1 might be the D (5 bases). V was pared by 0 bases and J by 6 bases, with 17 bases between. Looked up from germline, CDR1 is SGHAT and CDR2 is FQDESV (reference sequence). CDR3 length: 16 residues. CDR3 amino acids: CASSLARGLRGAEAFF. The CDR3 bases are TGTGCCAGCAGCTTAGCGCGGGGCCTCCGCGGGGCTGAAGCTTTCTTT.

V gene TRBV11-2 combines with J gene TRBJ2-4, with 7 bases lining up with TRBD1. CDR3 length equals 15 residues. Germline V gene data show CDR1 as SGHAT and CDR2 as FQNNGV. V trimming: 0 bases; J trimming: 6 bases; junction bases outside the gene matches: 5. This CDR3 is CASSLEAGTANIQYF. The CDR3 DNA sequence: TGTGCCAGCAGCTTAGAAGCCGGGACAGCAAACATTCAGTACTTC.

V gene TRBV30 combines with J gene TRBJ2-7; 8 bases match TRBD1. The CDR3 is made up of 12 amino acids. Trimming took 7 bases from V and 7 from J; bases not matched to a gene: 9. Germline V lookup: CDR1 GTSNPN, CDR2 SVGIG (reference sequence). The CDR3 coding sequence is TGTGCCTACTGGGACAGGAACCTGGAGCAGTACTTC. Translated, it gives CAYWDRNLEQYF.

The CDR3 sequence is CASSFGAGGGYEQYF. DNA of the CDR3: TGTGCCAGCAGTTTTGGGGCGGGAGGGGGGTACGAGCAGTACTTC. The chain carries TRBV27 and TRBJ2-7, with 9 bases fitting TRBD2. The germline CDR1 and CDR2 sequences are MNHEY and SMNVEV (reference sequence). This CDR3 contains 15 residues. J lost 4 bases, V lost 3 bases, and 7 bases had no gene match.

This clone was detected a few times. The chain recombines TRBV19 with TRBJ2-1, with 12 bases aligning to TRBD2. CDR3 length: 15 amino acids. Germline V lookup: CDR1 LNHDA, CDR2 SQIVND (reference sequence). J was trimmed by 8 bases and V by 6 bases; bases with no gene match: 8. The CDR3 is CASSKTSGSFDEQFF. CDR3 coding DNA: TGTGCCAGTAGCAAGACTAGCGGGAGTTTCGATGAGCAGTTCTTC.

The chain employs TRBV29-1 and TRBJ1-1, with D possibly matching TRBD1 (5 bases). The CDR3 totals 18 residues. Germline V gene data show CDR1 as SQVTM and CDR2 as ANQGSEA. V was shortened by 0 bases and J by 1 base, with 21 bases between the two germline ends. CDR3 sequence: CSVEDRGGTMLRNTEAFF. CDR3 nucleotide sequence: TGCAGCGTTGAAGATCGTGGAGGGACGATGCTAAGGAACACTGAAGCTTTCTTT.

The V call is TRBV18, the J call TRBJ2-1, with TRBD2 identical over 8 bases. Germline-derived CDR1 and CDR2 are KGHSH and LQKENI. The CDR3 consists of 17 residues. The V and J ends lost 2 bases and 2 bases, in that order; junction bases with no gene match: 8. CDR3 sequence: CASSPFSGSLTYNEQFF. The CDR3 bases are TGTGCCAGCTCACCATTCAGCGGGAGTCTAACCTACAATGAGCAGTTCTTC.

The chain carries TRBV13 and TRBJ2-7, with 10 bases aligning to TRBD2. This CDR3 is 16 amino acids long. V trimming: 0 bases; J trimming: 3 bases; junction bases outside the gene matches: 5. Germline CDR1 and CDR2: PRHDT and FYEKMQ (reference sequence). CDR3 residues: CASSLGPSGGDYEQYF. As DNA, the CDR3 is TGTGCCAGCAGCTTAGGTCCTAGCGGGGGAGACTACGAGCAGTACTTC.

This clone was counted between two and nine times. This chain uses TRBV9 with TRBJ1-4, with TRBD1 as a possible D gene (5 bases). The CDR3 is 15 amino acids. Between the trimmed V and J ends, which lost 1 base and 7 bases, there was a span of 14 bases. Germline V CDR1 and CDR2: SGDLS, YYNGEE. In DNA form, the CDR3 reads TGTGCCAGCAGCGTAAGGTCAAGGCAGGGTGAAAAACTGTTTTTT. Amino acids: CASSVRSRQGEKLFF.

This sequence joins TRBV10-1 and TRBJ2-7; 8 nucleotides agree with TRBD1. The germline V gene has CDR1 WNHNN and CDR2 SYGVQD (reference sequence). The junction had 15 bases not matched to a gene; V was cut back by 3 bases and J by 5 bases. This CDR3 region has 17 residues. CDR3 residues: CASSDVGGGQGKNEQYF. In DNA, the CDR3 is TGCGCCAGCAGTGATGTTGGGGGAGGACAGGGTAAAAACGAGCAGTACTTC.